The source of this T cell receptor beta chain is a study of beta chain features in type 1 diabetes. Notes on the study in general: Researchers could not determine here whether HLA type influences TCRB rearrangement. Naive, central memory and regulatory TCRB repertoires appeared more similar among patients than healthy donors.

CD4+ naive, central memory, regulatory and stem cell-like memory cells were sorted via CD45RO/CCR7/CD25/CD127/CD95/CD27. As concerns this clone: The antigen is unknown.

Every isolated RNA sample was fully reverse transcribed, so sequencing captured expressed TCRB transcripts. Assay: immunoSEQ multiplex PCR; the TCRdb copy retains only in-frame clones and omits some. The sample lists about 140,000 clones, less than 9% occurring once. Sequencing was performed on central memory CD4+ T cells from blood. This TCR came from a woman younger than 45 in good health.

CDR3 loop: CASSSRRGQIYGYTF. The CDR3 region has the DNA TGTGCCAGCAGTAGTCGGAGGGGACAGATTTATGGCTACACCTTC. The chain has TRBV5-6 and TRBJ1-2; 7 nucleotides agree with TRBD1. Germline CDR1 SGHDT, CDR2 YYEEEE. This CDR3 spans 15 amino acids. The trim removed 5 bases at V and 5 bases at J, leaving 12 bases unmatched. Using reference TRBV5-6 and TRBJ1-2 for the parts outside the CDR3, the full variable domain is DAGVTQSPTHLIKTRGQQVTLRCSPKSGHDTVSWYQQALGQGPQFIFQYYEEEERQRGNFPDRFSGHQFPNYSSELNVNALLLGDSALYLCASSSRRGQIYGYTFGSGTRLTVV.